Below, 23 T cell receptor beta chains from the same sample are listed, as sequenced in a study of T cells in Graves' hyperthyroidism and ophthalmopathy. RNA transcripts provided the source from which TCR beta CDR3 regions were amplified. TCR CDR3 underwent first-round RT-PCR with the HTBI primer set. TCRdb recomputed calls from the multiplex PCR reads with MiXCR, one row per CDR3 protein. In the table there are hundreds of thousands of distinct CDR3 sequences, more than 12% of which are singletons. Specimen: blood. All receptors come from a woman aged 45-65 years with Graves' ophthalmopathy.

This clonotype was found a few times. This chain joins TRBV11-2 and TRBJ1-2; the D gene is possibly TRBD1 (5 bases). Trimming took off 3 bases at V and 4 bases at J, with 9 bases between the two ends. The CDR3 sequence is 13 residues long. In germline, CDR1 is SGHAT, CDR2 FQNNGV. The CDR3 nucleotides read TGTGCCAGCAGCTTCAGGGAGGCCTATGGCTACACCTTC. Encoded protein: CASSFREAYGYTF. Full variable domain (outside the CDR3, taken from reference TRBV11-2 and TRBJ1-2): EAGVAQSPRYKIIEKRQSVAFWCNPISGHATLYWYQQILGQGPKLLIQFQNNGVVDDSQLPKDRFSAERLKGVDSTLKIQPAKLEDSAVYLCASSFREAYGYTFGSGTRLTVV.

This clonotype was found a few times. The J gene is TRBJ2-3, the V gene TRBV29-1, with 12 bases fitting TRBD2. Germline V gives CDR1 SQVTM, CDR2 ANQGSEA. With 4 bases clipped from V and 0 bases from J, the junction kept 11 bases outside the gene matches. The length of the CDR3 is 18 residues. The CDR3 DNA reads TGCAGCGTTGGTAGGACTAGCGGGGAGAGTACGAGCACAGATACGCAGTATTTT. Its protein is CSVGRTSGESTSTDTQYF.

At least ten counts were recorded for this clonotype. This chain joins TRBV7-3 and TRBJ2-1, with D maybe TRBD2 (5 bases). The V gene lost 1 base and the J gene lost 4 bases, with 17 bases spanning the gap. The CDR3 length is 17 residues. Germline CDR1 is SGHTA and CDR2 is FQGTGA. CDR3 residues: CASSLNHRSSRYNEQFF. CDR3 nucleotide sequence: TGTGCCAGCAGCTTAAATCACCGGTCTAGCCGATACAATGAGCAGTTCTTC.

At least ten counts were recorded for this clonotype. The chain combines TRBV5-1 with TRBJ2-3; weak D call: TRBD2 (5 bases). The V gene lost 6 bases and the J gene lost 0 bases, with 8 bases spanning the gap. The CDR3 runs to 13 residues. The germline V gene encodes CDR1 SGHRS and CDR2 YFSETQ. CDR3 coding DNA: TGCGCCAGCATCGCGGGTAGCACAGATACGCAGTATTTT. Translation gives CASIAGSTDTQYF.

This clonotype has a handful of counts. This rearrangement joins TRBV12-5 to TRBJ2-1; 10 nucleotides match TRBD2. V trimming: 0 bases; J trimming: 2 bases; junction bases outside the gene matches: 7. In germline, CDR1 is LGHNT, CDR2 FRNRAP. The CDR3 length is 18 residues. This chain's CDR3 is CASGLVSGTSVTYNEQFF. CDR3 coding DNA: TGTGCTAGTGGTTTGGTTTCCGGGACTAGCGTGACCTACAATGAGCAGTTCTTC.

The chain recombines TRBV24-1 with TRBJ2-3, with 8 positions matching TRBD1. The CDR3 has 16 residues. Germline assignment: CDR1 KGHDR and CDR2 SFDVKD. The J segment lost 2 bases and the V segment lost 2 bases, leaving 5 bases of the junction unmatched. The CDR3 bases are TGTGCCACCAGTGATTGGGGGACAGGAGTCACAGATACGCAGTATTTT. Protein sequence: CATSDWGTGVTDTQYF.

The sample holds many counts of this clonotype. This chain links TRBV7-9 with TRBJ2-1; 7 bases are shared with TRBD2. The CDR3 covers 15 residues. The germline gives CDR1 SEHNR, CDR2 FQNEAQ (reference sequence). J was trimmed by 2 bases and V by 1 base; bases with no gene match: 2. CDR3 DNA sequence: TGTGCCAGCAGCTTAGTAGCGGGCCCCTACAATGAGCAGTTCTTC. Amino acids: CASSLVAGPYNEQFF.

The chain recombines TRBV20-1 with TRBJ1-5; D remains unclear. V was cut by 0 bases and J by 2 bases, with 11 bases left in between. The germline V gene encodes CDR1 DFQATT and CDR2 SNEGSKA (reference sequence). There are 15 residues in the CDR3. This CDR3 reads CSARDLAGRNQPQHF. CDR3 DNA sequence: TGCAGTGCTAGAGATTTGGCAGGCCGCAATCAGCCCCAGCATTTT.

This clonotype was detected only a few times. The V and J genes are TRBV7-8 and TRBJ1-4; possible D gene TRBD1, 6 bases. From germline, CDR1 is SGHVS and CDR2 FQNEAQ. Trimming removed 8 bases at V and 8 bases at J, with 18 bases between. The CDR3 spans 14 residues. The CDR3 DNA is TGTGCCAGCGGGTCAGGGGCCCGGGAGGAAAAACTGTTTTTT. It codes for CASGSGAREEKLFF.

The V call is TRBV18, the J call TRBJ1-1, with a possible D match to TRBD1 (5 bases). Germline CDR1 is KGHSH and CDR2 is LQKENI. This CDR3 has 16 amino acids. The ends were cut back, 1 base at V and 2 bases at J, with 14 bases in the middle. CDR3: CASSPHSPTANTEAFF. Here the CDR3 DNA reads TGTGCCAGCTCACCACATTCTCCGACAGCAAACACTGAAGCTTTCTTT.

This clonotype has a handful of counts. V gene TRBV10-3 combines with J gene TRBJ1-5; 9 bases map to TRBD1. The CDR3 sequence is 13 residues long. Germline V gene data show CDR1 as ENHRY and CDR2 as SYGVKD. V shed 8 bases, J shed 4 bases, and the junction held 3 bases outside the gene matches. The CDR3 DNA reads as TGTGCCATCGGCGGGACAGGGAATCAGCCCCAGCATTTT. Its translation: CAIGGTGNQPQHF.

With respect to this clonotype: The final CDR3 position lacks the conserved phenylalanine or tryptophan, pointing to a likely read error. Here the CDR3 reads CASSPQGRGTEAFL. The DNA for the CDR3 is TGCGCCAGCAGCCCCCAGGGGCGGGGGACTGAAGCTTTCCTT. The rearrangement links TRBV5-1 to TRBJ1-1; tentatively, D is TRBD1 (6 bases). Trimming cost V 4 bases and J 5 bases, with 15 bases left between them. CDR3 length equals 14 residues. Per germline, CDR1 SGHRS and CDR2 YFSETQ.

This clonotype was seen a few times. This CDR3 reads CASRGLAGGPRYEQYF. The CDR3, as DNA: TGTGCCAGCAGGGGACTAGCGGGAGGGCCGAGGTACGAGCAGTACTTC. The chain carries TRBV28 and TRBJ2-7; 16 bases align to TRBD2. The J segment lost 4 bases and the V segment lost 6 bases, leaving 6 bases of the junction unmatched. CDR3 length: 16 residues. Germline V CDR1 and CDR2: MDHEN, SYDVKM.

This clonotype was observed many times. The rearrangement uses TRBV18 and TRBJ2-2; the D gene could be TRBD1 or TRBD2 (5 bases each). Germline V lookup: CDR1 KGHSH, CDR2 LQKENI. CDR3 length equals 15 residues. V was shortened by 4 bases and J by 5 bases, with 14 bases between the two germline ends. The CDR3, as DNA: TGTGCCAGCTCACAGGGGACCGGGTTGACCGGGGAGCTGTTTTTT. It codes for CASSQGTGLTGELFF.

The chain links TRBV2 to TRBJ1-1, with 8 bases aligning to TRBD1. J gave up 7 bases and V 8 bases, and 12 bases lay outside the gene matches. CDR1 and CDR2 (germline): SNHLY, FYNNEI. This CDR3 has 14 amino acids. The CDR3 protein is CASFLDRVFGEAFF. The CDR3, as DNA: TGTGCCAGCTTTCTGGACAGGGTGTTTGGTGAAGCTTTCTTT. The whole variable domain, remainder taken from reference TRBV2 and TRBJ1-1, is EPEVTQTPSHQVTQMGQEVILRCVPISNHLYFYWYRQILGQKVEFLVSFYNNEISEKSEIFDDQFSVERPDGSNFTLKIRSTKLEDSAMYFCASFLDRVFGEAFFGQGTRLTVV.

The rearrangement uses TRBV20-1 and TRBJ2-1; TRBD1 matches 9 bases. The germline V gene encodes CDR1 DFQATT and CDR2 SNEGSKA (reference sequence). The length of the CDR3 is 17 residues. V lost 0 bases and J lost 4; bases outside the gene matches: 10. Here the CDR3 reads CSARDAGGQGRYNEQFF. In nucleotides, the CDR3 is TGCAGTGCTAGAGATGCTGGGGGACAGGGAAGGTACAATGAGCAGTTCTTC.

This clonotype was observed a few times. This sequence joins TRBV3-1 and TRBJ2-7; 13 bases agree with TRBD2. Germline CDR1 LGHDT, CDR2 YNNKEL (reference sequence). V shed 4 bases, J shed 4 bases, and the junction held 10 bases outside the gene matches. The CDR3 length is 17 residues. CDR3 residues: CASSPPPGTSGMYEQYF. CDR3 nucleotides: TGTGCCAGCAGCCCCCCACCGGGGACTAGCGGGATGTACGAGCAGTACTTC.

The V call is TRBV18, the J call TRBJ2-7, with D unclear. CDR1 KGHSH and CDR2 LQKENI come from the germline V gene. There are 15 residues in the CDR3. V lost 1 base and J lost 3, with 13 bases in between. The CDR3 sequence is CASSPQPEANYEQYF. In DNA form, the CDR3 reads TGTGCCAGCTCACCACAGCCAGAAGCAAACTACGAGCAGTACTTC.

The sample holds many counts of this clonotype. This chain connects TRBV7-9 to TRBJ1-1, with 7 bases fitting TRBD1. The J segment lost 4 bases and the V segment lost 5 bases, leaving 10 bases of the junction unmatched. Germline V lookup: CDR1 SEHNR, CDR2 FQNEAQ (reference sequence). The CDR3 has 15 residues. The CDR3 DNA reads TGTGCCAGCAGCGATCAGGGGGTTCGTGGCACTGAAGCTTTCTTT. Translating gives CASSDQGVRGTEAFF.

This clonotype was detected many times. V is TRBV12-3 or TRBV12-4 and J is TRBJ2-1, with 9 nucleotides matching TRBD2. V lost 2 bases to trimming and J lost 7 bases; unmatched junction nucleotides: 9. The CDR3 extends over 16 amino acids. The CDR3 reads CASSLTGLAFPNEQFF. The CDR3, as DNA: TGTGCCAGCAGTTTAACGGGACTAGCTTTCCCTAATGAGCAGTTCTTC.

This clonotype occurred many times. J is TRBJ2-1 and V is TRBV15; D gene uncertain. The germline gives CDR1 LNHNV, CDR2 YYDKDF (reference sequence). The CDR3 runs 15 residues. The V and J ends lost 4 bases and 1 base respectively, with 11 bases between them. CDR3 nucleotides: TGTGCCACCAGCATGGACCGTAGGTCCTACAATGAGCAGTTCTTC. This sequence encodes CATSMDRRSYNEQFF.

As to this clonotype: This sequence may be a read error, since a much larger clone differs from it by one base. The chain combines TRBV28 with TRBJ2-7; D possibly corresponds to TRBD2 (6 bases). The germline gives CDR1 MDHEN, CDR2 SYDVKM. Trimming cost V 5 bases and J 6 bases, with 26 bases left between them. The length of the CDR3 is 17 residues. The CDR3 DNA reads as TGTGCCAGCAGTCCCCAGGGAGCTCAGGGTACTAGCTGCGAGCAGTACTTC. Translating gives CASSPQGAQGTSCEQYF.

This clonotype was seen repeatedly, ten times or more. The chain carries TRBV2 and TRBJ1-6; TRBD1 matches 12 bases. With 9 bases clipped from V and 10 bases from J, the junction kept 7 bases outside the gene matches. The germline gives CDR1 SNHLY, CDR2 FYNNEI. CDR3 length equals 14 residues. CDR3 sequence reads: CASLRGQGASPLHF. The CDR3 coding sequence is TGTGCCAGTCTACGGGGACAGGGGGCCTCACCCCTCCACTTT.